The subject of this entry is one T cell receptor (beta chain). V was pared by 1 base and J by 6 bases, with 5 bases of the junction left unmatched. The CDR3 spans 15 residues. CDR1 SGHTA and CDR2 FQGNSA come from the germline V gene. These data are taken from a study of blood T cell repertoires in COVID-19. Study-wide context: COVID-19 samples, acute and convalescent, were from the United States, Italy and Spain.

Assay used: immunoSEQ multiplex PCR; TCRdb lists only in-frame clones, some missing. The table has 350,000 to 400,000 clones, about 89% seen once; the top ten hold roughly 0.86%. The chain employs TRBV7-2 and TRBJ1-3; 8 bases line up with TRBD1. The clonotype comes from a woman in her thirties or forties who had been exposed to COVID-19. The source material was PBMCs or T cells enriched from blood (not recorded which). The CDR3 protein is CASSLDYRGINTIYF. The CDR3 nucleotides read TGTGCCAGCAGCTTAGATTACAGGGGGATAAACACCATATATTTT.